These T cell receptor beta chains were read from a single sample in a study of T-cell memory formation after mild COVID-19. TCRdb passed the 5' RACE reads through MiXCR, listing each CDR3 protein once. Among under 200,000 distinct CDR3 sequences listed, roughly 31% were seen once. Material: PBMCs or a T cell subset sorted from them (not recorded which). The receptors here all came from an adult woman who had mild COVID-19 (a few samples of this study predate the infection). Cell type and time point are not known. Each CDR3 is given with its conserved first and last residue. D genes are given only for firm matches. Some rows mark clone size as missing; the rest say once, few, many or name a class of expanded clone.

V gene: TRBV6-6; clone size: few; J gene: TRBJ2-5; D gene: TRBD2; CDR3 protein: CASGLAGLETQYF; CDR3 DNA: TGTGCCAGCGGCTTAGCGGGGTTAGAGACCCAGTACTTC
V gene: TRBV18; clone size: NA; J gene: TRBJ1-2; D gene: TRBD1; CDR3 protein: CASSLASPGQGNGYTF; CDR3 DNA: TGTGCCAGCTCGCTAGCCTCCCCGGGACAGGGGAATGGCTACACCTTC
V gene: TRBV7-3; clone size: NA; J gene: TRBJ2-5; D gene: NA; CDR3 protein: CASSSHGQQTQYF; CDR3 DNA: TGTGCCAGCAGCAGTCACGGACAACAGACCCAGTACTTC
V gene: TRBV20-1; clone size: NA; J gene: TRBJ2-1; D gene: TRBD2; CDR3 protein: CSAGASRDYGGEQFF; CDR3 DNA: TGCAGTGCTGGCGCATCCCGGGACTATGGAGGCGAGCAGTTCTTC
V gene: TRBV9; clone size: NA; J gene: TRBJ2-7; D gene: TRBD2; CDR3 protein: CASSPSGQTYEQYF; CDR3 DNA: TGTGCCAGCAGCCCTAGCGGGCAGACCTACGAGCAGTACTTC
V gene: TRBV4-1; clone size: NA; J gene: TRBJ1-2; D gene: NA; CDR3 protein: CASSQDRYGYTF; CDR3 DNA: TGCGCCAGCAGCCAAGATCGGTATGGCTACACCTTC
V gene: TRBV4-2; clone size: many; J gene: TRBJ2-7; D gene: NA; CDR3 protein: CASSQDYEQYF; CDR3 DNA: TGTGCCAGCAGTCAAGACTACGAGCAGTACTTC
V gene: TRBV2; clone size: few; J gene: TRBJ2-3; D gene: NA; CDR3 protein: CASKVGLNTDTQYF; CDR3 DNA: TGTGCCAGCAAGGTGGGCCTGAACACAGATACGCAGTATTTT
V gene: TRBV7-2; clone size: NA; J gene: TRBJ2-3; D gene: NA; CDR3 protein: CASRLISDTQYF; CDR3 DNA: TGTGCCAGCCGACTAATTTCAGATACGCAGTATTTT
V gene: TRBV7-7; clone size: many; J gene: TRBJ1-1; D gene: NA; CDR3 protein: CASSFGEYTEAFF; CDR3 DNA: TGTGCCAGCAGCTTCGGCGAGTACACTGAAGCTTTCTTT
V gene: TRBV7-9; clone size: few; J gene: TRBJ2-3; D gene: NA; CDR3 protein: CASIRRTDTQYF; CDR3 DNA: TGTGCCAGCATCCGTCGGACAGATACGCAGTATTTT
V gene: TRBV5-1; clone size: NA; J gene: TRBJ2-7; D gene: NA; CDR3 protein: CASSLAPTYEQYF; CDR3 DNA: TGCGCCAGCAGCTTGGCTCCGACCTACGAGCAGTACTTC
V gene: TRBV7-3; clone size: NA; J gene: TRBJ2-1; D gene: TRBD2; CDR3 protein: CASSRTSGGAPNEQFF; CDR3 DNA: TGTGCCAGCAGCAGGACTAGCGGGGGGGCCCCCAATGAGCAGTTCTTC
V gene: TRBV7-9; clone size: NA; J gene: TRBJ2-3; D gene: NA; CDR3 protein: CASTLPLFTDTQYF; CDR3 DNA: TGTGCCAGCACCTTACCCTTATTCACAGATACGCAGTATTTT
V gene: TRBV6-4; clone size: few; J gene: TRBJ2-1; D gene: NA; CDR3 protein: CASSEYYVSSYNEQFF; CDR3 DNA: TGTGCCAGCAGTGAATATTACGTTAGCTCCTACAATGAGCAGTTCTTC
V gene: TRBV7-2; clone size: few; J gene: TRBJ2-3; D gene: NA; CDR3 protein: CASSSLVWFADTQYF; CDR3 DNA: TGTGCCAGCAGCTCCCTAGTGTGGTTCGCAGATACGCAGTATTTT
V gene: TRBV4-1; clone size: NA; J gene: TRBJ2-4; D gene: TRBD1; CDR3 protein: CASSQAQGDIQYF; CDR3 DNA: TGCGCCAGCAGCCAAGCTCAGGGGGACATTCAGTACTTC
V gene: TRBV12-3/TRBV12-4; clone size: many; J gene: TRBJ1-5; D gene: NA; CDR3 protein: CASSFRAQYDQPQHF; CDR3 DNA: TGTGCCAGCAGTTTTAGGGCACAATACGATCAGCCCCAGCATTTT
V gene: TRBV5-5; clone size: few; J gene: TRBJ2-3; D gene: TRBD2; CDR3 protein: CASSRIPSGGAGDTQYF; CDR3 DNA: TGTGCCAGCAGCCGGATCCCTAGCGGGGGGGCAGGAGATACGCAGTATTTT
V gene: TRBV14; clone size: NA; J gene: TRBJ2-5; D gene: TRBD1; CDR3 protein: CASSLAGQGWETQYF; CDR3 DNA: TGTGCCAGCAGCCTCGCGGGACAGGGTTGGGAGACCCAGTACTTC
V gene: TRBV11-2; clone size: NA; J gene: TRBJ1-1; D gene: NA; CDR3 protein: CASSLDSSTNTEAFF; CDR3 DNA: TGTGCCAGCAGCTTAGATTCGTCAACGAACACTGAAGCTTTCTTT
V gene: TRBV6-4; clone size: NA; J gene: TRBJ2-1; D gene: TRBD1; CDR3 protein: CASSEQGNNYNEQFF; CDR3 DNA: TGTGCCAGCAGTGAACAGGGGAATAACTACAATGAGCAGTTCTTC
V gene: TRBV29-1; clone size: NA; J gene: TRBJ2-7; D gene: NA; CDR3 protein: CSVDTGEDEQYF; CDR3 DNA: TGCAGCGTTGACACGGGAGAAGACGAGCAGTACTTC
V gene: TRBV7-9; clone size: few; J gene: TRBJ2-1; D gene: NA; CDR3 protein: CANRPSTYNEQFF; CDR3 DNA: TGTGCCAACAGACCGTCCACCTACAATGAGCAGTTCTTC
V gene: TRBV7-9; clone size: few; J gene: TRBJ1-2; D gene: NA; CDR3 protein: CASSLSALETNNYGYTF; CDR3 DNA: TGTGCCAGCAGCTTAAGTGCGTTGGAGACGAACAACTATGGCTACACCTTC
V gene: TRBV3-1; clone size: few; J gene: TRBJ1-3; D gene: NA; CDR3 protein: CASSPQGSGNTIYF; CDR3 DNA: TGTGCCAGCAGCCCACAGGGCTCTGGAAACACCATATATTTT
V gene: TRBV23-1; clone size: few; J gene: TRBJ1-1; D gene: TRBD1; CDR3 protein: CASSQSGGRQGALNTEAFF; CDR3 DNA: TGCGCCAGCAGTCAATCCGGCGGACGACAGGGGGCTTTGAACACTGAAGCTTTCTTT
V gene: TRBV20-1; clone size: NA; J gene: TRBJ2-7; D gene: TRBD1; CDR3 protein: CSASGTDTYEQYF; CDR3 DNA: TGCAGTGCCTCCGGGACAGACACCTACGAGCAGTACTTC
V gene: TRBV9; clone size: NA; J gene: TRBJ2-2; D gene: NA; CDR3 protein: CASSVSPDTGELFF; CDR3 DNA: TGTGCCAGCAGCGTCTCCCCGGACACCGGGGAGCTGTTTTTT
V gene: TRBV12-3/TRBV12-4; clone size: NA; J gene: TRBJ1-1; D gene: TRBD1; CDR3 protein: CASSGQGSDTEAFF; CDR3 DNA: TGTGCCAGCAGTGGACAGGGGTCGGACACTGAAGCTTTCTTT
V gene: TRBV10-3; clone size: NA; J gene: TRBJ1-1; D gene: TRBD1; CDR3 protein: CATGQGVNTEAFF; CDR3 DNA: TGTGCCACTGGACAGGGGGTGAACACTGAAGCTTTCTTT
V gene: TRBV20-1; clone size: few; J gene: TRBJ2-4; D gene: NA; CDR3 protein: CSARAEIAKNIQYF; CDR3 DNA: TGCAGTGCTAGAGCTGAGATAGCCAAAAACATTCAGTACTTC
V gene: TRBV7-6; clone size: NA; J gene: TRBJ1-2; D gene: NA; CDR3 protein: CASSPSQGRDGYTF; CDR3 DNA: TGTGCCAGCAGCCCCTCCCAGGGGCGGGATGGCTACACCTTC
V gene: TRBV20-1; clone size: NA; J gene: TRBJ1-6; D gene: NA; CDR3 protein: CSASSGMGNSPLHF; CDR3 DNA: TGCAGTGCTAGTTCGGGGATGGGGAATTCACCCCTCCACTTT
V gene: TRBV15; clone size: few; J gene: TRBJ2-3; D gene: TRBD2; CDR3 protein: CATSSSSSGTTDTQYF; CDR3 DNA: TGTGCCACCAGCAGCAGTTCTAGCGGAACCACAGATACGCAGTATTTT
V gene: TRBV30; clone size: few; J gene: TRBJ2-7; D gene: NA; CDR3 protein: CAWSGPGYEQYF; CDR3 DNA: TGTGCCTGGAGCGGTCCAGGCTACGAGCAGTACTTC
V gene: TRBV15; clone size: NA; J gene: TRBJ2-7; D gene: NA; CDR3 protein: CATSGGEGLEQYF; CDR3 DNA: TGTGCCACCAGCGGAGGGGAAGGACTCGAGCAGTACTTC
V gene: TRBV29-1; clone size: NA; J gene: TRBJ2-7; D gene: NA; CDR3 protein: CSALNVGLYEQYF; CDR3 DNA: TGCAGCGCGTTAAACGTGGGACTCTACGAGCAGTACTTC
V gene: TRBV12-3/TRBV12-4; clone size: NA; J gene: TRBJ2-3; D gene: TRBD2; CDR3 protein: CASSSGTSGTSTDTQYF; CDR3 DNA: TGTGCCAGCAGCTCTGGGACTAGCGGGACCAGCACAGATACGCAGTATTTT
V gene: TRBV9; clone size: few; J gene: TRBJ1-1; D gene: TRBD1; CDR3 protein: CASSPKGQRTEAFF; CDR3 DNA: TGTGCCAGCAGCCCCAAGGGACAGCGCACTGAAGCTTTCTTT
V gene: TRBV29-1; clone size: NA; J gene: TRBJ2-7; D gene: TRBD2; CDR3 protein: CSAPGTSGIGEQYF; CDR3 DNA: TGCAGCGCCCCCGGGACTAGCGGGATTGGCGAGCAGTACTTC
V gene: TRBV10-3; clone size: NA; J gene: TRBJ1-4; D gene: TRBD1; CDR3 protein: CAISGTGLREKLFF; CDR3 DNA: TGTGCCATCAGTGGGACAGGTCTGAGGGAAAAACTGTTTTTT
V gene: TRBV18; clone size: NA; J gene: TRBJ2-5; D gene: TRBD2; CDR3 protein: CASSPGLAGAETQYF; CDR3 DNA: TGTGCCAGCTCACCGGGACTAGCGGGGGCCGAGACCCAGTACTTC
V gene: TRBV5-1; clone size: once; J gene: TRBJ1-2; D gene: TRBD1; CDR3 protein: CASSVDRGAEGYTF; CDR3 DNA: TGCGCCAGCAGCGTTGACAGGGGCGCTGAAGGCTACACCTTC
V gene: TRBV4-1; clone size: NA; J gene: TRBJ2-5; D gene: NA; CDR3 protein: CASSQVSSGGIETQYF; CDR3 DNA: TGCGCCAGCAGCCAAGTGTCTTCGGGGGGCATCGAGACCCAGTACTTC
V gene: TRBV15; clone size: NA; J gene: TRBJ1-6; D gene: NA; CDR3 protein: CATSREAMDSPLHF; CDR3 DNA: TGTGCCACCAGCAGAGAAGCTATGGATTCACCCCTCCACTTT
V gene: TRBV29-1; clone size: few; J gene: TRBJ2-7; D gene: TRBD1; CDR3 protein: CSVEGTDYEQYF; CDR3 DNA: TGCAGCGTTGAGGGGACAGACTACGAGCAGTACTTC
V gene: TRBV6-1; clone size: NA; J gene: TRBJ2-1; D gene: TRBD2; CDR3 protein: CASSDSPGTTQFF; CDR3 DNA: TGTGCCAGCAGTGATTCCCCCGGGACTACCCAGTTCTTC
V gene: TRBV15; clone size: few; J gene: TRBJ2-1; D gene: NA; CDR3 protein: CATSREGEEYNEQFF; CDR3 DNA: TGTGCCACCAGCAGAGAGGGAGAAGAGTACAATGAGCAGTTCTTC
V gene: TRBV5-1; clone size: few; J gene: TRBJ2-3; D gene: NA; CDR3 protein: CASSSGRPLVADTQYF; CDR3 DNA: TGCGCCAGCAGCTCCGGAAGACCCCTTGTCGCAGATACGCAGTATTTT
V gene: TRBV20-1; clone size: few; J gene: TRBJ2-3; D gene: NA; CDR3 protein: CSARRLSDVTDTQYF; CDR3 DNA: TGCAGTGCTCGGAGACTAAGCGATGTCACAGATACGCAGTATTTT